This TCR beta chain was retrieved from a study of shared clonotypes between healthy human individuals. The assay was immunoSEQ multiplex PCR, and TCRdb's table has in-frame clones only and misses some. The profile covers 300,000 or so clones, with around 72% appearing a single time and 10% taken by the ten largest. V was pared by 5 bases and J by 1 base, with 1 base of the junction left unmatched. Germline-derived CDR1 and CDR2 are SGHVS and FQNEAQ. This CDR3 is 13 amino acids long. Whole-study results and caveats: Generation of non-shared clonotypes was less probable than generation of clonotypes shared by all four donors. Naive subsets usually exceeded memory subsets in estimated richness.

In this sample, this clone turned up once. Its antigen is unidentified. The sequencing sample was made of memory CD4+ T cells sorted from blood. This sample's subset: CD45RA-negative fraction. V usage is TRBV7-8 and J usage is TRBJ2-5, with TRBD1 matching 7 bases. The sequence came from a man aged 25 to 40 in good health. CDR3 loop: CASSRGPQETQYF. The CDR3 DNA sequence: TGTGCCAGCAGCAGGGGGCCCCAAGAGACCCAGTACTTC. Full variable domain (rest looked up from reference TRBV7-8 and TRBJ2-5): GAGVSQSPRYKVAKRGQDVALRCDPISGHVSLFWYQQALGQGPEFLTYFQNEAQLDKSGLPSDRFFAERPEGSVSTLKIQRTQQEDSAVYLCASSRGPQETQYFGPGTRLLVL.